This record concerns one T cell receptor beta chain sequence. Libraries were prepared by immunoSEQ multiplex PCR; TCRdb keeps only in-frame clonotypes and omits some of them. The sample consists of roughly 28,000 clones, around 86% of them appearing once. This sample is part of a study of OX40 agonist ivuxolimab in advanced cancers. CDR3 length equals 12 residues. The germline CDR1 and CDR2 sequences are MNHEY and SVGAGI. J was trimmed by 8 bases and V by 11 bases; bases with no gene match: 4. Sequenced material: CD4+ or CD8+ T cells sorted from blood, taken in a trial of the OX40 agonist ivuxolimab. The chain links TRBV6-5 to TRBJ2-1, with 12 bases lining up with TRBD2. The source of this sequence is an adult with an advanced solid tumor such as melanoma, head and neck, liver or kidney cancer. CDR3 in DNA: TGTGCCGCTAGCGGGAGGGCCGATGAGCAGTTCTTC. Residues: CAASGRADEQFF.